The present T cell receptor beta chain was sequenced within a study of control samples from healthy donors and cancer patients. Germline CDR1 reads LNHDA; CDR2 reads SQIVND (reference sequence). V was clipped by 5 bases and J by 4 bases, with 18 bases between them. There are 15 residues in the CDR3. Clones were read by immunoSEQ multiplex PCR, and TCRdb kept only the in-frame ones, dropping some. The sample contains approximately 83,000 clones, over 90% of which appear only once. This clone was found once. Sequenced material: blood. The clonotype comes from a woman aged 25 to 45 in good health. The chain links TRBV19 to TRBJ2-7, with a tentative D call TRBD1 (6 bases). CDR3 bases: TGTGCCAGTAGTGCTCCCCAGGGGCTTGATTACGAGCAGTACTTC. As protein: CASSAPQGLDYEQYF.